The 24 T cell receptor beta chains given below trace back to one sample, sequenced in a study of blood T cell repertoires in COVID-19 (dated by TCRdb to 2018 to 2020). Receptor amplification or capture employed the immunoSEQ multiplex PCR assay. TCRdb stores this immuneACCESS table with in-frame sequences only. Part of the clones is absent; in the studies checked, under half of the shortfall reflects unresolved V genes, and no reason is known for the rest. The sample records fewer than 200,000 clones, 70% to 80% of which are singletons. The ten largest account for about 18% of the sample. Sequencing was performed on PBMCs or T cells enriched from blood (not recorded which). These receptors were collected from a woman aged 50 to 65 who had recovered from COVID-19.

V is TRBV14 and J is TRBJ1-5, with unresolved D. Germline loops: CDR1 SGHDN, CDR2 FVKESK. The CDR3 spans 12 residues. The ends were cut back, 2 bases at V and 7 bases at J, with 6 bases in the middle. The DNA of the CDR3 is TGTGCCAGCAGCCAACCGGGGCAGCCCCAGCATTTT. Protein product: CASSQPGQPQHF.

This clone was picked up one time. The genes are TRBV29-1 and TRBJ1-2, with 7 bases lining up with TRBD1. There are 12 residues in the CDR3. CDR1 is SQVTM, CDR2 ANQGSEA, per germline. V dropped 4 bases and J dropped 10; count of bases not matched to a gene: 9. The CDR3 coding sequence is TGCAGCGTTGGGACAGGTCAGAGTTTCTACACCTTC. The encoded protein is CSVGTGQSFYTF.

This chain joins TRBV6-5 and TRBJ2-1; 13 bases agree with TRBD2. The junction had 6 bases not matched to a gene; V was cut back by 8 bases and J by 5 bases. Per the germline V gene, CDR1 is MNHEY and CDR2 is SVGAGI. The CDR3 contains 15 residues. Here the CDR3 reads CASSPGTSGNNEQFF. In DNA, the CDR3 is TGTGCCAGCTCCCCCGGGACTAGCGGGAACAATGAGCAGTTCTTC.

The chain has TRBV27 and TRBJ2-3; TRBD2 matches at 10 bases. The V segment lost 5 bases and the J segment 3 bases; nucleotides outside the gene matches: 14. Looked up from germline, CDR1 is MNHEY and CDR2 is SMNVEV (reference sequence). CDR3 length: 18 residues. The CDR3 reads CASSLRLLAGAKTDTQYF. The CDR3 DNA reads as TGTGCCAGCAGTCTACGACTGCTAGCGGGAGCTAAAACAGATACGCAGTATTTT.

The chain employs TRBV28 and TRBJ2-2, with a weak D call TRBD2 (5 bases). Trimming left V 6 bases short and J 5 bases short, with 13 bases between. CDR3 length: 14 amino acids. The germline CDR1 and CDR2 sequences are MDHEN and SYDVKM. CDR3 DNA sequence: TGTGCCAGCAGGAGGAGGAGAGGGACCGGGGAGCTGTTTTTT. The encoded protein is CASRRRRGTGELFF.

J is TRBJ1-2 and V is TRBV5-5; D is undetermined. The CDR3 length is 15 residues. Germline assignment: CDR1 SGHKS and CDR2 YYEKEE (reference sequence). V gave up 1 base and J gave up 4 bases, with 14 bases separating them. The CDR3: CASSLYSVGPYGYTF. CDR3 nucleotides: TGTGCCAGCAGCTTGTATTCAGTGGGCCCCTATGGCTACACCTTC. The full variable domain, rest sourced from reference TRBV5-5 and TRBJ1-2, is DAGVTQSPTHLIKTRGQQVTLRCSPISGHKSVSWYQQVLGQGPQFIFQYYEKEERGRGNFPDRFSARQFPNYSSELNVNALLLGDSALYLCASSLYSVGPYGYTFGSGTRLTVV.

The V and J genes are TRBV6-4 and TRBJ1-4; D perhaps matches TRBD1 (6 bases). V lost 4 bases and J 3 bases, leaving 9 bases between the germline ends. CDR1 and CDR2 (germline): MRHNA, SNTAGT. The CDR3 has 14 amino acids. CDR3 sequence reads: CASSAGGPNEKLFF. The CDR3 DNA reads TGTGCCAGCAGTGCGGGGGGGCCTAATGAAAAACTGTTTTTT.

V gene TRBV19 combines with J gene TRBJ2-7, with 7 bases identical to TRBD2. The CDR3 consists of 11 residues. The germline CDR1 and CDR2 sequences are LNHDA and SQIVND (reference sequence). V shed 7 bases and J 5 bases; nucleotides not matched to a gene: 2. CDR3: CASNRGDEQYF. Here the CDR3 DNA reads TGTGCCAGTAACCGGGGGGACGAGCAGTACTTC. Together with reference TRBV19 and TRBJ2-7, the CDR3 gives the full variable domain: DGGITQSPKYLFRKEGQNVTLSCEQNLNHDAMYWYRQDPGQGLRLIYYSQIVNDFQKGDIAEGYSVSREKKESFPLTVTSAQKNPTAFYLCASNRGDEQYFGPGTRLTVT.

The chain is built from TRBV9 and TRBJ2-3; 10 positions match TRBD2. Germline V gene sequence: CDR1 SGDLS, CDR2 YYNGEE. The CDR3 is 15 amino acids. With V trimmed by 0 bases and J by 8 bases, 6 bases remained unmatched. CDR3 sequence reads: CASSVEASGSVTQYF. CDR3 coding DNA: TGTGCCAGCAGCGTAGAGGCTAGCGGGAGTGTTACGCAGTATTTT.

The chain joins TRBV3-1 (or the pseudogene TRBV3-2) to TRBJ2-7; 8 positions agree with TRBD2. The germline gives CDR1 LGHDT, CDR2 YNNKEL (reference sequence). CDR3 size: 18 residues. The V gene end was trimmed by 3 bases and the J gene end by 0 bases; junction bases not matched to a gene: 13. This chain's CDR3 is CASSQLYPRGGSSYEQYF. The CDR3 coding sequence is TGTGCCAGCAGCCAGCTCTACCCCCGCGGGGGGAGCTCCTACGAGCAGTACTTC.

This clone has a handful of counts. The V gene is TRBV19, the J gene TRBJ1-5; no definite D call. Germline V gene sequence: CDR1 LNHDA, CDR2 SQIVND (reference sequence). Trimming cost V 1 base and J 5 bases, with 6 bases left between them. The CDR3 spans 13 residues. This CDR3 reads CASSIGRYQPQHF. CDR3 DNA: TGTGCCAGTAGTATAGGGAGGTATCAGCCCCAGCATTTT.

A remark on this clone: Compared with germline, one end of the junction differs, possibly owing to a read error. CDR3 nucleotide sequence: TGTGCCAGCAGTTACTCGACAGGGCAGAACGCCGGGGAGCTGTTTTTT. As protein: CASSYSTGQNAGELFF. This chain joins TRBV6-5 and TRBJ2-2, with 7 nucleotides matching TRBD1. The CDR3 has 16 residues. The germline V gene has CDR1 MNHEY and CDR2 SVGAGI.

The CDR3 loop reads CASSYNTGTGARETQYF. The CDR3 DNA is TGTGCCAGCAGCTATAACACCGGGACAGGGGCCCGAGAGACCCAGTACTTC. This chain links TRBV7-8 with TRBJ2-5, with 10 nucleotides matching TRBD1. V dropped 4 bases and J dropped 4; count of bases not matched to a gene: 12. This CDR3 is built from 17 residues. Germline V lookup: CDR1 SGHVS, CDR2 FQNEAQ. The whole variable domain, remainder taken from reference TRBV7-8 and TRBJ2-5, is GAGVSQSPRYKVAKRGQDVALRCDPISGHVSLFWYQQALGQGPEFLTYFQNEAQLDKSGLPSDRFFAERPEGSVSTLKIQRTQQEDSAVYLCASSYNTGTGARETQYFGPGTRLLVL.

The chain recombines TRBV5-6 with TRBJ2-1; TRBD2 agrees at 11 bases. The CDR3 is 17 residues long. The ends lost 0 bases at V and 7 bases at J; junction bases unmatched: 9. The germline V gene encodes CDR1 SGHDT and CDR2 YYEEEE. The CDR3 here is CASSLVLLAGEENEQFF. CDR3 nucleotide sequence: TGTGCCAGCAGCTTGGTTTTACTAGCGGGAGAGGAAAATGAGCAGTTCTTC.

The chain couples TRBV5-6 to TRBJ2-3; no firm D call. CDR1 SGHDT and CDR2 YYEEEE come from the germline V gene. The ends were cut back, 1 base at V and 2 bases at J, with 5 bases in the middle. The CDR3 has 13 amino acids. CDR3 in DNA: TGTGCCAGCAGCTTGCCTATCACAGATACGCAGTATTTT. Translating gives CASSLPITDTQYF.

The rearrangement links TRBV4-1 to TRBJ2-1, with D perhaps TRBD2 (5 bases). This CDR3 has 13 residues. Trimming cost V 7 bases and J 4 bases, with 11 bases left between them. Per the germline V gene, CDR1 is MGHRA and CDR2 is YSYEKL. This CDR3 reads CASTPSGYNEQFF. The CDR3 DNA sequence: TGCGCCAGCACCCCTTCGGGGTACAATGAGCAGTTCTTC.

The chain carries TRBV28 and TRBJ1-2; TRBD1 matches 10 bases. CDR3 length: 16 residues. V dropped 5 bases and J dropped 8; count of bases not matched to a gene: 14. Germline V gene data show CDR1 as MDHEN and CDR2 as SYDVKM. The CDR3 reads CASSASTGGVYGGYTF. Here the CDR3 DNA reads TGTGCCAGCAGTGCTTCGACAGGGGGCGTATACGGAGGCTACACCTTC.

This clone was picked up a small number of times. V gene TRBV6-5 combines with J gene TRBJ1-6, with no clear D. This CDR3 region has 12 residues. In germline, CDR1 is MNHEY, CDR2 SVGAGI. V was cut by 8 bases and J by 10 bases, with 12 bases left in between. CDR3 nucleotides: TGTGCCAGCGGCCCGTTTAAGTCACCCCTCCACTTT. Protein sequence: CASGPFKSPLHF.

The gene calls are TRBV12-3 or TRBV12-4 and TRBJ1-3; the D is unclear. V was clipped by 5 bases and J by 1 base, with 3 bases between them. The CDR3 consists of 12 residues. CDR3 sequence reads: CASSTSGNTIYF. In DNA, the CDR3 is TGTGCCAGCAGTACTTCTGGAAACACCATATATTTT.

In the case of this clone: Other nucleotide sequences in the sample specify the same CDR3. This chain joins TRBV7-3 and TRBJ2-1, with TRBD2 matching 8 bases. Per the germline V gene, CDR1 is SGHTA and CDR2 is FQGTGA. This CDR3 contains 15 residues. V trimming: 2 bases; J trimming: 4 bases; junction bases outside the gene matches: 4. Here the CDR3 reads CASSLGLAGYNEQFF. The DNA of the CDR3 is TGTGCCAGCAGCTTAGGTCTAGCGGGTTACAATGAGCAGTTCTTC.

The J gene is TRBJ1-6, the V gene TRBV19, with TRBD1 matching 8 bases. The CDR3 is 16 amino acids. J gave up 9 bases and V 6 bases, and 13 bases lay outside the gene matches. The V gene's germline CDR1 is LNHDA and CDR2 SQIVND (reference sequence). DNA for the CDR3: TGTGCCAGTAGAAATACCCCCGGACAGGGCACTTCACCCCTCCACTTT. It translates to CASRNTPGQGTSPLHF.

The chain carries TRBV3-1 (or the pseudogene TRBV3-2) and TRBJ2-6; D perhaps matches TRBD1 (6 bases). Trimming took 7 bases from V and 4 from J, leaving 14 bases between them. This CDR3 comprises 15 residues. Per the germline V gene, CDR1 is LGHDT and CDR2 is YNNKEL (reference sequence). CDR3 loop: CASTLRTDGANVLTF. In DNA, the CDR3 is TGTGCCAGCACCCTAAGGACAGACGGGGCCAACGTCCTGACTTTC.

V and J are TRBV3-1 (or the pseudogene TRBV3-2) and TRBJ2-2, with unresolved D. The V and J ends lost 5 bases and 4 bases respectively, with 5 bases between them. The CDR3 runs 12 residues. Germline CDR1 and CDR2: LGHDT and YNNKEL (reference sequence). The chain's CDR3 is CASSYSTGELFF. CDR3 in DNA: TGTGCCAGCAGCTACAGCACCGGGGAGCTGTTTTTT.

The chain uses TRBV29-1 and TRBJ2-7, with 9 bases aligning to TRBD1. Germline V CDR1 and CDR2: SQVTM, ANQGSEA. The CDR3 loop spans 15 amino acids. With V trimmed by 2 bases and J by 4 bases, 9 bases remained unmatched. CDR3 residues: CSVERGGTGTYEQYF. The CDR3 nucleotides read TGCAGCGTTGAAAGGGGCGGGACAGGGACTTACGAGCAGTACTTC.